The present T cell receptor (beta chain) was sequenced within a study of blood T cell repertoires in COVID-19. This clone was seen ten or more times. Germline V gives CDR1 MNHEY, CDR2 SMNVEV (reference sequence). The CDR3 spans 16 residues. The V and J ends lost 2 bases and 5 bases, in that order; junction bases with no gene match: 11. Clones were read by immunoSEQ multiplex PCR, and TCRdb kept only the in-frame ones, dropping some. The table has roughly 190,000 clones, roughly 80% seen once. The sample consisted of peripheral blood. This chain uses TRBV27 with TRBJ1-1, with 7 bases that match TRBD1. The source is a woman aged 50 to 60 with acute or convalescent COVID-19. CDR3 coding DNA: TGTGCCAGCAGTTTACTTCGACAGGGATCGTGGACTGAAGCTTTCTTT. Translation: CASSLLRQGSWTEAFF.